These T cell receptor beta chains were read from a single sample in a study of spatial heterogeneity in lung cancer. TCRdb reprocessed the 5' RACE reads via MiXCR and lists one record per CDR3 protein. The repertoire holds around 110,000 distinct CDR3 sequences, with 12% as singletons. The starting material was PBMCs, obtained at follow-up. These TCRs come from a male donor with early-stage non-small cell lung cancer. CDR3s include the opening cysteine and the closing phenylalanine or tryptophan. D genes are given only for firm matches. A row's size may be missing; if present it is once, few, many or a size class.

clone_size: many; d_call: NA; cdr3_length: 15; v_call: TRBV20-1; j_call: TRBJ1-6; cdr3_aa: CSARGGGRLNSPLHF; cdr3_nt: TGCAGTGCTAGAGGGGGTGGCAGGCTTAATTCACCCCTCCACTTT
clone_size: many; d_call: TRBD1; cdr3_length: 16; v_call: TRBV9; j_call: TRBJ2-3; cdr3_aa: CASSTRDRDSRDTQYF; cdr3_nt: TGTGCCAGCAGCACCCGGGACAGGGATTCTCGGGATACGCAGTATTTT
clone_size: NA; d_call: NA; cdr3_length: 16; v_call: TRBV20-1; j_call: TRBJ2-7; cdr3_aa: CSARGVMGQGSYEQYF; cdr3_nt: TGCAGTGCTAGAGGGGTAATGGGGCAGGGGTCCTACGAGCAGTACTTC
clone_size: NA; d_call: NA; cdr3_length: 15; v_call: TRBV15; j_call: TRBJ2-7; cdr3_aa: CATSLAAKGGLEQYF; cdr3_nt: TGTGCCACCAGCCTGGCGGCAAAGGGTGGACTCGAGCAGTACTTC
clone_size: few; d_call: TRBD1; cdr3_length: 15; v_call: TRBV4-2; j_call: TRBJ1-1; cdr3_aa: CASSQVTGANTEAFF; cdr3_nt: TGTGCCAGCAGCCAAGTAACAGGGGCGAACACTGAAGCTTTCTTT
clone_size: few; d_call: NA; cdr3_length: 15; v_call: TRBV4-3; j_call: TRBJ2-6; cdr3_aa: CASSLRAPGANVLTF; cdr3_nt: TGCGCCAGCAGCCTGCGGGCCCCTGGGGCCAACGTCCTGACTTTC
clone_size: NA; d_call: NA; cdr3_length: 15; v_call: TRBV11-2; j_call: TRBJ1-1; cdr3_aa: CASSSPGVMNTEAFF; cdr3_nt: TGTGCCAGCAGCTCCCCAGGGGTGATGAACACTGAAGCTTTCTTT
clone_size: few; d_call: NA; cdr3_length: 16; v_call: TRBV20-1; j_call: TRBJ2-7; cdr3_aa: CSARTTGTRGRYEQYF; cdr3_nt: TGCAGTGCTAGGACCACCGGGACTAGGGGGCGATACGAGCAGTACTTC
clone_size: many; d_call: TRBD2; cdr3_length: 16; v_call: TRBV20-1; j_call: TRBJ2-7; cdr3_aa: CSAPRTSGGTTYEQYF; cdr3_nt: TGCAGTGCTCCTCGGACTAGCGGGGGGACTACCTACGAGCAGTACTTC
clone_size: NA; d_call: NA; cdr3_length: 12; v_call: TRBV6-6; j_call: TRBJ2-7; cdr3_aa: CASRRDLYEQYF; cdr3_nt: TGTGCCAGCAGGAGGGATCTTTACGAGCAGTACTTC
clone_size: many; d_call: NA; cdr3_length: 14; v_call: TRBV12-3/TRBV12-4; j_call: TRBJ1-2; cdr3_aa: CASSYGYRADGYTF; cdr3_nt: TGTGCCAGCAGTTATGGTTACAGGGCTGATGGCTACACCTTC
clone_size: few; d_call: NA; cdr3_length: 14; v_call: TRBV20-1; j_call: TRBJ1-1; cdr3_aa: CSARVTGAPPEAFF; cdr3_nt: TGCAGTGCTAGAGTGACGGGGGCGCCTCCTGAAGCTTTCTTT
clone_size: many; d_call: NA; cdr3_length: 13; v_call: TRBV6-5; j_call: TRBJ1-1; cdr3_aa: CASSFNMNTEAFF; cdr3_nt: TGTGCCAGCAGTTTCAACATGAACACTGAAGCTTTCTTT
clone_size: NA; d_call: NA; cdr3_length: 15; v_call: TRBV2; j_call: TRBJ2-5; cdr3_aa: CATIVGLKYQETQYF; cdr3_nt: TGTGCCACGATCGTGGGACTCAAGTACCAAGAGACCCAGTACTTC
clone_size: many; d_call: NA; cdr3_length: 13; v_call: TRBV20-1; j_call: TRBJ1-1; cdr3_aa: CSAREGLNTEAFF; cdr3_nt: TGCAGTGCTAGGGAGGGCCTGAACACTGAAGCTTTCTTT
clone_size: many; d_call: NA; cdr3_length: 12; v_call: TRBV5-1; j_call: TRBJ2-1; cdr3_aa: CASREGELKQFF; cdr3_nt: TGCGCCAGCAGGGAAGGGGAACTAAAGCAGTTCTTC
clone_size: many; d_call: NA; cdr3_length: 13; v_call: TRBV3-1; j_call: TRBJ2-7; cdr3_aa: CASRPGPSSEQYF; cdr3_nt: TGTGCCAGCAGGCCGGGACCCTCCAGCGAGCAGTACTTC
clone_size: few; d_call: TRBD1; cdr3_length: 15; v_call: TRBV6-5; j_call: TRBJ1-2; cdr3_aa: CASSSDRGDSYGYTF; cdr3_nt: TGTGCCAGCAGTTCGGACAGGGGTGACAGCTATGGCTACACCTTC
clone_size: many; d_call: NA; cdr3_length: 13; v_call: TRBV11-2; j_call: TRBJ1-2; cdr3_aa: CASSRGYLDGYTF; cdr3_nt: TGTGCCAGCAGCCGAGGGTACCTCGATGGCTACACCTTC
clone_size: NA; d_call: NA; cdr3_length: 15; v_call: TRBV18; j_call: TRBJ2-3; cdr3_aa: CASSPEIGVADTQYF; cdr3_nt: TGTGCCAGCTCACCAGAGATAGGGGTCGCAGATACGCAGTATTTT
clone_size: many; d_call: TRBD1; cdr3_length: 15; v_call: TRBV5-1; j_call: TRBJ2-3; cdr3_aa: CASSLSGGGADTQYF; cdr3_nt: TGCGCCAGCAGCTTATCAGGGGGCGGCGCAGATACGCAGTATTTT
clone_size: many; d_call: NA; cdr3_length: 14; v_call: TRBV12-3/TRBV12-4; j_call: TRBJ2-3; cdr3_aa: CASRPRQRTDTQYF; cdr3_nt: TGTGCCAGCCGACCGCGGCAGCGCACAGATACGCAGTATTTT
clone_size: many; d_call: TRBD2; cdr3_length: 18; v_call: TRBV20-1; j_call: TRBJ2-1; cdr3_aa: CSALPRLAGLSSYNEQFF; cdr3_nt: TGCAGTGCGCTCCCGAGACTAGCGGGGCTTAGCTCCTACAATGAGCAGTTCTTC
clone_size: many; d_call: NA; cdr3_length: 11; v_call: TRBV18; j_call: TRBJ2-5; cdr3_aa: CASSQQETQYF; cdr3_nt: TGTGCCAGCTCACAGCAAGAGACCCAGTACTTC
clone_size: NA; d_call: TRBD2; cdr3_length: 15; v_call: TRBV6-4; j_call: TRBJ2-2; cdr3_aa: CASSPTSGGTGELFF; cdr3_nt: TGTGCCAGCAGTCCGACTAGCGGGGGCACCGGGGAGCTGTTTTTT
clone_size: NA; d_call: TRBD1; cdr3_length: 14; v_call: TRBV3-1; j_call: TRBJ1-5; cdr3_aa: CASSQGTGVRPQHF; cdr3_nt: TGTGCCAGCAGCCAAGGGACAGGGGTCAGGCCCCAGCATTTT
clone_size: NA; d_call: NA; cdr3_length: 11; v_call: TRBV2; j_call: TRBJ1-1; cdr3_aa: CASSKATEAFF; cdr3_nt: TGTGCCAGCAGTAAGGCCACTGAAGCTTTCTTT
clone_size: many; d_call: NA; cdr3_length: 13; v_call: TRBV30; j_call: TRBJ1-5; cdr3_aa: CAWSVRQNQPQHF; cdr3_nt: TGTGCCTGGAGTGTACGTCAGAATCAGCCCCAGCATTTT
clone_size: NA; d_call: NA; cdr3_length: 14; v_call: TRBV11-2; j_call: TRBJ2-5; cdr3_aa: CASSLDGFWETQYF; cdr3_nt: TGTGCCAGCAGCTTAGACGGTTTTTGGGAGACCCAGTACTTC
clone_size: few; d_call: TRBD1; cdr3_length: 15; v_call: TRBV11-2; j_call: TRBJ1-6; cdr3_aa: CASSRGQVNNSPLHF; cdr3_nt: TGTGCCAGCAGCCGCGGACAGGTTAATAATTCACCCCTCCACTTT
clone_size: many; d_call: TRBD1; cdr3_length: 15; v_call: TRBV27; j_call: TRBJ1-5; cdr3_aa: CASSLRTGGNQPQHF; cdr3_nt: TGTGCCAGCAGTCTCCGGACAGGGGGTAATCAGCCCCAGCATTTT
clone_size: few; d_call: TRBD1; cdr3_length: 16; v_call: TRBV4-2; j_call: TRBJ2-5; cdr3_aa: CASSPGIRDRGETQYF; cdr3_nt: TGTGCCAGCAGCCCGGGGATCCGGGACAGGGGAGAGACCCAGTACTTC
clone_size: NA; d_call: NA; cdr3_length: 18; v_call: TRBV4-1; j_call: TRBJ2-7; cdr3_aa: CASSQEGIRTQSSYEQYF; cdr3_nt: TGCGCCAGCAGCCAAGAGGGGATTCGGACACAGAGCTCCTACGAGCAGTACTTC
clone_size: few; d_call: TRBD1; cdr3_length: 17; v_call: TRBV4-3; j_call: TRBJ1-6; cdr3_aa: CASSQDHHDRGLSPLHF; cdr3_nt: TGCGCCAGCAGCCAAGACCACCATGACAGGGGGCTGTCACCCCTCCACTTT
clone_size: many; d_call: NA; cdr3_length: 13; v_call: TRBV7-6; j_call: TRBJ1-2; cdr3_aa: CASSRLTEAGYTF; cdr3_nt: TGTGCCAGCAGCCGACTTACTGAAGCTGGCTACACCTTC